The rows below give T cell receptor beta chains drawn from one sample of a study of beta chain features in type 1 diabetes. Clones were read by immunoSEQ multiplex PCR, and TCRdb kept only the in-frame ones, dropping some. The sample lists around 250,000 clones, 11% to 15% occurring once. Sequenced sample: naive CD4+ T cells from blood. These TCRs come from a young man with type 1 diabetes. The CDR3 runs from the conserved cysteine through the conserved F or W. Each record gives: J gene, clone size, D gene, V gene, CDR3 protein, CDR3 DNA. The D gene is left open where the match is weak. Rows may omit the clone size; those that give it use once, few, many or a size class.

j_call: TRBJ2-1
clone_size: few
d_call: TRBD2
v_call: TRBV18
cdr3_aa: CASSPSTSGRANEQFF
cdr3_nt: TGTGCCAGCTCACCATCGACTAGCGGGAGGGCAAATGAGCAGTTCTTC

j_call: TRBJ1-5
clone_size: few
d_call: -
v_call: TRBV5-6
cdr3_aa: CASSRWGEGQPQHF
cdr3_nt: TGTGCCAGCAGCCGGTGGGGGGAGGGTCAGCCCCAGCATTTT

j_call: TRBJ1-5
clone_size: -
d_call: -
v_call: TRBV6-1
cdr3_aa: CATEGALGNQPQHF
cdr3_nt: TGTGCCACCGAAGGGGCATTGGGCAATCAGCCCCAGCATTTT

j_call: TRBJ2-1
clone_size: few
d_call: TRBD2
v_call: TRBV9
cdr3_aa: CASSMTSGGSSYNEQFF
cdr3_nt: TGTGCCAGCAGCATGACTAGCGGGGGCTCCTCCTACAATGAGCAGTTCTTC

j_call: TRBJ2-5
clone_size: few
d_call: TRBD1
v_call: TRBV29-1
cdr3_aa: CSDRQGALETQYF
cdr3_nt: TGCAGCGACCGCCAGGGGGCCTTAGAGACCCAGTACTTC

j_call: TRBJ1-3
clone_size: -
d_call: -
v_call: TRBV30
cdr3_aa: CAWTSVSGNTIYF
cdr3_nt: TGTGCCTGGACGTCAGTCTCTGGAAACACCATATATTTT

j_call: TRBJ1-1
clone_size: few
d_call: -
v_call: TRBV30
cdr3_aa: CAWSVQSNAEAFF
cdr3_nt: TGTGCCTGGAGTGTACAGTCGAACGCTGAAGCTTTCTTT

j_call: TRBJ2-1
clone_size: -
d_call: TRBD1
v_call: TRBV5-1
cdr3_aa: CASSRGTGGNNEQFF
cdr3_nt: TGCGCCAGCAGCCGCGGGACAGGGGGAAACAATGAGCAGTTCTTC

j_call: TRBJ1-4
clone_size: -
d_call: TRBD1
v_call: TRBV6-1
cdr3_aa: CASSFSGGNEKLFF
cdr3_nt: TGTGCCAGCAGTTTCTCAGGGGGCAATGAAAAACTGTTTTTT

j_call: TRBJ1-2
clone_size: -
d_call: TRBD1
v_call: TRBV6-6
cdr3_aa: CASRLAGGIGYTF
cdr3_nt: TGTGCCAGCAGGCTGGCAGGGGGGATTGGCTACACCTTC

j_call: TRBJ2-4
clone_size: many
d_call: -
v_call: TRBV7-9
cdr3_aa: CASSSDSGFGIQYF
cdr3_nt: TGTGCCAGCAGCTCCGACTCGGGGTTCGGCATTCAGTACTTC

j_call: TRBJ2-7
clone_size: few
d_call: TRBD1
v_call: TRBV9
cdr3_aa: CASSITGTENEQYF
cdr3_nt: TGTGCCAGCAGCATTACCGGGACAGAAAACGAGCAGTACTTC

j_call: TRBJ2-7
clone_size: -
d_call: -
v_call: TRBV27
cdr3_aa: CASSLPTDSYEQYF
cdr3_nt: TGTGCCAGCAGTTTACCGACAGATTCCTACGAGCAGTACTTC

j_call: TRBJ2-1
clone_size: few
d_call: TRBD1
v_call: TRBV11-2
cdr3_aa: CASSFIQGAGNEQFF
cdr3_nt: TGTGCCAGCAGCTTCATACAGGGGGCTGGAAATGAGCAGTTCTTC

j_call: TRBJ1-2
clone_size: -
d_call: TRBD1
v_call: TRBV5-1
cdr3_aa: CASGTGNYGYTF
cdr3_nt: TGCGCCAGCGGGACAGGCAACTATGGCTACACCTTC

j_call: TRBJ2-7
clone_size: few
d_call: TRBD1
v_call: TRBV5-1
cdr3_aa: CASSSVPRGTGGYEQYF
cdr3_nt: TGCGCCAGCAGCTCCGTGCCCCGCGGGACAGGGGGTTACGAGCAGTACTTC

j_call: TRBJ2-5
clone_size: -
d_call: TRBD2
v_call: TRBV2
cdr3_aa: CASRGTLAGGMETQYF
cdr3_nt: TGTGCCAGCAGGGGCACCTTAGCGGGAGGAATGGAGACCCAGTACTTC

j_call: TRBJ1-4
clone_size: -
d_call: -
v_call: TRBV5-1
cdr3_aa: CASSPTTIELGEKLFF
cdr3_nt: TGCGCCAGCAGCCCTACGACCATAGAGCTCGGGGAAAAACTGTTTTTT

j_call: TRBJ1-1
clone_size: few
d_call: TRBD1
v_call: TRBV5-1
cdr3_aa: CASSPGDRGTEAFF
cdr3_nt: TGCGCCAGCAGCCCAGGAGACAGGGGCACTGAAGCTTTCTTT

j_call: TRBJ2-2
clone_size: -
d_call: TRBD1
v_call: TRBV30
cdr3_aa: CAWSKDRGATGELFF
cdr3_nt: TGTGCCTGGAGTAAGGACAGGGGAGCCACCGGGGAGCTGTTTTTT

j_call: TRBJ2-1
clone_size: -
d_call: TRBD1
v_call: TRBV7-9
cdr3_aa: CASSRGTGVIDEQFF
cdr3_nt: TGTGCCAGCAGCCGCGGGACAGGGGTAATCGATGAGCAGTTCTTC

j_call: TRBJ2-7
clone_size: few
d_call: TRBD1
v_call: TRBV29-1
cdr3_aa: CSASRGQGEEQYF
cdr3_nt: TGCAGCGCATCCCGGGGACAGGGTGAAGAGCAGTACTTC